Detailed here is one T cell receptor (beta chain). Its antigen specificity is not known. No base quality information exists; no much larger clone differs at one position. This record belongs to a study of cytomegalovirus exposure and HLA in healthy donors (dated by TCRdb to about 2017). Background for the entire study: In an earlier analysis of some 610 of the donors, approximately 300 Gb of sequence data and 100 million or so unique TCR beta sequences from 150 million to 200 million T cells were reported. About 300 gigabases of sequencing data and approximately 80 million unique TCR sequences were included in an early release covering 500 to 750 HLA-typed donors. Of the roughly 400 genotyped donors, over 65% fell in the genetic ancestry cluster associated with self-reported Caucasian donors. The study aimed to test whether signatures of past pathogen exposure could be identified by cataloging public T cell receptors. The study used immunosequencing to profile the T cell repertoires of 666 subjects and linked those repertoires to cytomegalovirus serostatus. Besides the first cohort of some 670 subjects, a separate validation cohort made up of 120 or so different subjects was used. To predict cytomegalovirus infection status, the study brought together high-throughput TCR immunosequencing, statistical association of individual TCRs with disease status, and machine learning. A later analysis re-analyzed previously published TCR beta repertoires from 550 to 700 donors and added high-resolution HLA genotyping to study TCR occurrence patterns. Rather than using new phenotypic data, the later analysis identified candidate immune exposures from TCR beta sequences and from how often those sequences occurred across donors. An earlier analysis of about 600 of the donors used high-throughput TCR beta sequencing to judge whether each TCR beta V gene segment behaved as functional or pseudogenic. Alongside the repertoire data, information on donor age, sex, ethnicity and CMV serostatus was compiled. A later genetic analysis used genome-wide SNP genotypes for about three fifths of the 666 donors, treating that subset as a discovery cohort. All discovery cohort repertoires had been generated using a single sequencing platform. HLA typing covered class I and class II loci at four-digit resolution. Typing coverage varied by locus: roughly 620-640 donors for A, B, C, DRB1 and DQB1; approximately 560 for DQA1; approximately 610 for DPA1; roughly 450 for DPB1. About 5 DR-DQ haplotypes were handled as single units for association and clustering, since linkage in the cohort was strong. On average, roughly 200,000 unique TCR beta nucleotide sequences were sequenced per donor among 398 genotyped donors of the cohort, with roughly 19% of those sequences being non-productive. What the study reported, not specific to this receptor: Most TCR sequences were observed very rarely across donors, whereas some public TCRs were present in many individuals. The authors suggested that the approach could potentially be generalized to other disease states and immunological phenotypes. The cohort was sequenced for TCR beta chains only, and without alpha or paired-chain data the features that could be detected were limited. A cluster of highly shared sequence variants was judged likely to be a technical artifact of the sequencing pipeline. The classifier was reported to diagnose cytomegalovirus status with high specificity and sensitivity in both the original and validation cohorts. Immune exposure information for the cohort was limited to CMV serostatus. Linkage disequilibrium might explain the correlated functional status among segregating V segments, but an unknown experimental factor could not be ruled out. A total of roughly 160 TCR beta chains were listed by the study as associated with cytomegalovirus. About 17 rarely observed V segments, including chromosome 9 orphons, were excluded from the earlier analysis of several hundred of the donors because counts were too low. A later genetic analysis reported fewer N-insertions in productive TCRs among donors in an Asian-associated ancestry cluster than the approximately 700-donor mean. In an earlier analysis of approximately 590 of the donors, most TCR beta V segments appeared in productive rearrangements about 87% or about 30% of the time, broadly matching IMGT annotations. Several of the top co-occurrence clusters appeared to be linked to parvovirus B19, influenza, CMV and Epstein-Barr virus, according to a later analysis. A later genetic analysis associated a missense DCLRE1C variant with V-gene and J-gene trimming of TCR beta chains, and an independent cohort replicated the association. Because the 87-base-pair reads could not distinguish some IMGT-functional V segments, including TRBV6-2 and TRBV6-3, those segments were excluded. When HLA alleles, especially DR and DQ, strongly co-occurred, attributing TCR associations to individual alleles was difficult. Three of the identified cytomegalovirus-associated TCR beta chains were confirmed in vitro to be specific for cytomegalovirus antigens. In a later analysis, TCR association rates were found to vary across HLA loci, with the most associated TCRs seen for DRB1 alleles and the fewest for HLA-C alleles. Because some donors lacked HLA typing at each locus, the association tests relied only on the typed subset. At a false discovery rate of 0.05, a later analysis linked around 15,000 TCR beta sequences to specific HLA alleles. Sequencing depth was assumed to be roughly uniform across donors in the presence/absence analyses, though that assumption may not hold. A later analysis found that most CMV-associated TCR beta chains appeared HLA-restricted, with HLA associations seemingly driven largely by CMV exposure. In a later analysis, HLA-associated TCR beta chains were found to be more clonally expanded and to have lower generation probabilities than equally common non-associated chains. A further reported finding was that TCR beta sequences accurately predicted the HLA-A and HLA-B alleles for most subjects in the first cohort.

The library was obtained by the immunoSEQ multiplex PCR assay. For the multiplex PCR, a mixture combining 60 forward primers for TCR Vbeta segments and 13 reverse primers for TCR Jbeta segments was used. The CDR3 region of rearranged TCR beta genes was amplified from genomic DNA by a multiplex PCR assay. The amplified TCR beta libraries were sequenced on the Illumina HiSeq System as 87-base-pair reads. Per the authors' processing: A later analysis counted about 80 million unique TCR beta chains across the 666 repertoires, and roughly 9.9 million of these chains were shared by at least two donors. A nearest-neighbor algorithm error-corrected the raw reads and collapsed the reads into unique sequences, merging closely related sequences to remove PCR and sequencing errors. To assign V, D and J gene segments, CDR3 sequences were aligned to IMGT reference sequences. Each retained sequence needed at least a six-nucleotide match to both a V gene segment and a J gene segment. Rearrangements were classified as productive when the CDR3 lacked stop codons and remained in frame with V and J, and all other rearrangements were classified as non-productive. Following IMGT convention, CDR3 was defined as the stretch from the second conserved V-encoded cysteine up to the conserved J-encoded phenylalanine. In an earlier analysis of around 640 of the donors, sequences lacking an unambiguous match to a single V gene segment were excluded. An earlier analysis of several hundred of the donors called V segments functional above 56.7% productive rearrangements and segregating when the between-donor standard deviation exceeded 5%. A statistical classification framework was built to diagnose cytomegalovirus status from the catalog of TCR beta chain sequences. A later analysis assigned V and J genes by comparing TCR nucleotide sequences with IMGT/GENE-DB human TR gene sequences. The TCRdist pipeline was used in a later analysis to assign CDR3 sequences and most-parsimonious VDJ recombination scenarios. In a later analysis, every TCR beta chain was defined by the combination of its CDR3 amino acid sequence and its V-gene family, and reads without a unique V-gene family were dropped. To address suspected cross-contamination and a sequencing artifact, a later analysis removed 550 to 750 highly shared, low-generation-probability nucleotide sequences. For each public chain, a later analysis derived a clonal expansion index from normalized ranks of inferred template counts within each repertoire. In a later analysis, generation probabilities were computed with a VDJ recombination model fitted to out-of-frame rearrangements, and the resulting probabilities were checked against IGoR. In a later analysis, TCR-TCR, TCR-HLA and TCR-CMV co-occurrence was scored with hypergeometric tests, and a repertoire-size bias correction was applied to TCR pairs. To estimate false discovery rates, a later analysis permuted the HLA or CMV assignments 20 times. In a later analysis, co-occurring TCRs were grouped using DBSCAN, with TCRdist sequence similarity added in when clustering inside HLA-allele-positive subsets. Co-occurrence clustering excluded repertoires with fewer than 30,000 or more than 120,000 public chains, plus five with anomalous nucleotide sharing. What TCRdb holds here is the immuneACCESS table cut down to in-frame rearrangements. Part of the clones is not present; checked against another copy, under half of the missing clones reflect an unresolved V gene, and the others are unexplained. That table is the source of V, J and clone size, and D and trimming were worked out from the DNA. The sample table lists about 93,000 clones, roughly 80% of them with a count of one. Around 2% of the sample goes to the ten largest clones.

Trimming leaves V shorter by 0 bases and J shorter by 3 bases, with the junction holding 12 bases beyond the gene matches. The CDR3, from cysteine to phenylalanine, totals 18 residues. The retained sequence is limited to the CDR3, 54 bases, with the frame set at the first base. The germline V gene encodes CDR1 LGHNA and CDR2 YSLEER. The cohort was made up of approximately 670 healthy bone marrow donors. All cohort members were sampled while nominally healthy, although unrecorded immune exposures were likely present. The donor tested CMV seronegative, placing the donor among the 350 or so seronegative members of the cohort. Every donor gave a peripheral blood sample, and the peripheral blood mononuclear cells from that sample were used for TCR beta sequencing. The Qiagen DNeasy Blood Extraction Kit was used to extract genomic DNA from the blood cell samples.

The sequence was collected from a boy younger than 18 in good health and CMV-seronegative. The sequence links TRBV4-3 to TRBJ2-7, and 9 junctional nucleotides match TRBD1. The material sequenced was PBMCs. The DNA sequence follows: TGCGCCAGCAGCCAAGATCGTCTACGTTTGGGACAGGGCTACGAGCAGTACTTC. It specifies CASSQDRLRLGQGYEQYF.